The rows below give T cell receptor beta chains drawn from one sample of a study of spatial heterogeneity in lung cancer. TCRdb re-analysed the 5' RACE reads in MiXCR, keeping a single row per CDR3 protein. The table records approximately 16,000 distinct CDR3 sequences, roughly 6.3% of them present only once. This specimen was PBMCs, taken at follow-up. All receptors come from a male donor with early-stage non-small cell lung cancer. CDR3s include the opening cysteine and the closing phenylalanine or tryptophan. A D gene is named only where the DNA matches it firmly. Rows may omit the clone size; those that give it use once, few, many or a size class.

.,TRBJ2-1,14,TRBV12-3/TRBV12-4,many,TGTGCCAGCAGTTTTAAAGGAGGGACCTATGAGCAGTTCTTC,CASSFKGGTYEQFF
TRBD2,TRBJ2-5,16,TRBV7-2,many,TGTGCCAGCAGCTTAAGGGCTAGCGGGGACCAAGAGACCCAGTACTTC,CASSLRASGDQETQYF
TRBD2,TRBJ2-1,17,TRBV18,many,TGTGCCAGCTCACCAAGGTTACTAGCGGGAACCTACAATGAGCAGTTCTTC,CASSPRLLAGTYNEQFF
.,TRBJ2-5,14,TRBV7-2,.,TGTGCCAGCAGCCTCGGGGGCCCGGGGGAGACCCAGTACTTC,CASSLGGPGETQYF
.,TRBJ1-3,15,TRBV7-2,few,TGTGCCAGCAGCTTAGGACGTAACTCTGGAAACACCATATATTTT,CASSLGRNSGNTIYF
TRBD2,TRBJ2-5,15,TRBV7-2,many,TGTGCCAGCAGCATAGAACGACTAGCGGGGGAGACCCAGTACTTC,CASSIERLAGETQYF
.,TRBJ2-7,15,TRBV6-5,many,TGTGCCAGCAGTTATCAGGACGGGCTCTCCTACGAGCAGTACTTC,CASSYQDGLSYEQYF
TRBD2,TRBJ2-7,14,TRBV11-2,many,TGTGCCAGCAGCTACAGCGGGAGGGACAACGAGCAGTACTTC,CASSYSGRDNEQYF
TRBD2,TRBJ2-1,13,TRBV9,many,TGTGCCAGCAGCGTGGGACTAGTCCATGAGCAGTTCTTC,CASSVGLVHEQFF
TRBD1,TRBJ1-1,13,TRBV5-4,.,TGTGCCAGCGGAAAACAGGGGGCCACTGAAGCTTTCTTT,CASGKQGATEAFF
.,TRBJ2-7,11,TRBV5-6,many,TGTGCCAGCAGCTTGGCCTACGAGCAGTACTTC,CASSLAYEQYF
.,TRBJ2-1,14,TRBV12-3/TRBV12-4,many,TGTGCCAGCAGCAATTACAACAGGTACAATGAGCAGTTCTTC,CASSNYNRYNEQFF
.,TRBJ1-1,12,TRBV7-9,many,TGTGCCAGCAGCTGGGGGGCGCCAGGGGCTTTCTTT,CASSWGAPGAFF
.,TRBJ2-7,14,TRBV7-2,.,TGTGCCAGCAGCTTAGCGCGCCTGTCTGGCGAGCAGTACTTC,CASSLARLSGEQYF
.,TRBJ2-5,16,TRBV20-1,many,TGCAGTGCTAAGTCTGGTTCAGGGAGTCGGCAAGAGACCCAGTACTTC,CSAKSGSGSRQETQYF
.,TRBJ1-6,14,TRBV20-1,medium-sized,TGCAGTGCTAGAAAAGCACTGGAGAATTCACCCCTCCACTTT,CSARKALENSPLHF